The 19 T cell receptor beta chains reported below all come from one sample, sequenced in a study of shared clonotypes between healthy human individuals. Measured with immunoSEQ multiplex PCR; TCRdb has only the in-frame clones, and not every one. The sample holds millions of clones, more than 85% seen once. Sequencing was done on a sample of naive CD4+ T cells from PBMCs. As to subset: CD45RA+ positively selected. The receptor set was obtained from a man aged 18-30 years in good health. Some clones in this sample may be carry-over from other donors' samples.

This clone came up once. The chain uses TRBV5-1 and TRBJ2-5, with D unresolved. The V gene lost 7 bases and the J gene lost 5 bases, with 6 bases spanning the gap. The CDR3 length is 10 residues. Germline V lookup: CDR1 SGHRS, CDR2 YFSETQ. CDR3 DNA sequence: TGCGCCAGCCTCCTGGAGACCCAGTACTTC. Its protein product is CASLLETQYF. Together with reference TRBV5-1 and TRBJ2-5, the CDR3 gives the full variable domain: KAGVTQTPRYLIKTRGQQVTLSCSPISGHRSVSWYQQTPGQGLQFLFEYFSETQRNKGNFPGRFSGRQFSNSRSEMNVSTLELGDSALYLCASLLETQYFGPGTRLLVL.

V gene TRBV27 combines with J gene TRBJ1-4; D might be TRBD1 (6 bases). The V gene's germline CDR1 is MNHEY and CDR2 SMNVEV (reference sequence). V lost 4 bases, J lost 0 bases, and 12 bases lay in between. The CDR3 length is 16 residues. CDR3 in amino acids: CASSSGQTSTNEKLFF. The CDR3 DNA sequence: TGTGCCAGCAGTTCTGGACAGACTTCAACTAATGAAAAACTGTTTTTT.

This clone appeared a few times. The chain links TRBV21-1 to TRBJ1-5. TRBV21-1 constitutes a pseudogene. The CDR3 loop spans 17 amino acids. The DNA of the CDR3 is TGTGCCAGCAGCAAAGTGGAGGGGCGAGGGACAAATCAGCCCCAGCATTTT. Translating it yields CASSKVEGRGTNQPQHF.

The genes are TRBV9 and TRBJ1-3; D call uncertain. Trimming left V 3 bases short and J 0 bases short, with 7 bases between. This CDR3 is 14 amino acids long. Germline loops: CDR1 SGDLS, CDR2 YYNGEE. For the CDR3, the DNA is TGTGCCAGCAGCGACTACAGCTCTGGAAACACCATATATTTT. Its protein product is CASSDYSSGNTIYF.

The rearrangement uses TRBV9 and TRBJ2-2; 9 bases agree with TRBD1. The CDR3 has 14 residues. The V gene end was trimmed by 4 bases and the J gene end by 7 bases; junction bases not matched to a gene: 5. Germline V gene sequence: CDR1 SGDLS, CDR2 YYNGEE. CDR3 residues: CASSLRTGVGELFF. For the CDR3, the DNA is TGTGCCAGCAGCCTACGGACAGGGGTCGGGGAGCTGTTTTTT.

This clone was observed a single time. V and J are TRBV6-1 and TRBJ2-1; 11 nucleotides agree with TRBD2. In germline, CDR1 is MNHNS, CDR2 SASEGT. V lost 4 bases and J lost 6; bases outside the gene matches: 5. The CDR3 length is 15 residues. CDR3 protein: CASSVAGGFGNEQFF. The CDR3 coding sequence is TGTGCCAGCAGTGTAGCGGGAGGGTTCGGCAATGAGCAGTTCTTC.

V gene TRBV19 combines with J gene TRBJ1-4; 9 bases are shared with TRBD1. Germline values: CDR1 LNHDA, CDR2 SQIVND (reference sequence). The CDR3 consists of 14 residues. Germline trimming cut 7 bases from V and 7 bases from J; bases unmatched to any gene: 7. CDR3 nucleotide sequence: TGTGCCAGTACTACAGGGGGCTCGTTTGAAAAACTGTTTTTT. Encoded protein: CASTTGGSFEKLFF.

This chain links TRBV5-4 with TRBJ2-7, with 10 bases identical to TRBD2. The trim removed 3 bases at V and 4 bases at J, leaving 7 bases unmatched. The germline V gene has CDR1 SGHNT and CDR2 YYREEE (reference sequence). The CDR3 spans 15 residues. The CDR3 nucleotides read TGTGCCAGCAGCTCCAAGCGGGAGGGAGTATACGAGCAGTACTTC. It translates to CASSSKREGVYEQYF.

The chain links TRBV2 to TRBJ2-7; D may be TRBD1 or TRBD2 (6 bases each). V was clipped by 4 bases and J by 3 bases, with 16 bases between them. The length of the CDR3 is 15 residues. Germline CDR1 is SNHLY and CDR2 is FYNNEI. As DNA, the CDR3 is TGTGCCAGCAGTGGGCCAGAAGGGGGAGGCTACGAGCAGTACTTC. Translated: CASSGPEGGGYEQYF.

The chain couples TRBV6-4 to TRBJ2-2; no reliable D call. V lost 0 bases and J 4 bases, leaving 9 bases between the germline ends. The CDR3 totals 15 residues. Germline loops: CDR1 MRHNA, CDR2 SNTAGT. CDR3 DNA sequence: TGTGCCAGCAGTGACTCTAGGTCACCCACCGGGGAGCTGTTTTTT. This encodes CASSDSRSPTGELFF.

This chain uses TRBV7-2 with TRBJ1-5; 7 bases align to TRBD1. Germline CDR1 is SGHTA and CDR2 is FQGNSA. V lost 5 bases and J lost 7; bases outside the gene matches: 8. The CDR3 is 14 amino acids. CDR3 loop: CASSRTGVEQPQHF. The DNA for the CDR3 is TGTGCCAGCAGCCGCACAGGGGTGGAACAGCCCCAGCATTTT.

This clone was picked up one time. The V gene is TRBV11-2, the J gene TRBJ2-7; no clear D gene. The V gene lost 3 bases and the J gene lost 1 base, with 10 bases spanning the gap. CDR3 length equals 14 residues. Germline lookup yields CDR1 SGHAT and CDR2 FQNNGV. The chain's CDR3 is CASSFGLKSYEQYF. DNA of the CDR3: TGTGCCAGCAGCTTTGGGCTGAAGTCCTACGAGCAGTACTTC.

This chain connects TRBV6-5 to TRBJ2-7; TRBD2 is a possible D gene (5 bases). The V and J ends lost 0 bases and 3 bases respectively, with 12 bases between them. Germline CDR1 is MNHEY and CDR2 is SVGAGI. The CDR3 runs to 15 residues. CDR3 sequence (DNA): TGTGCCAGCAGTTACTCGCCGGGGATAGGCTACGAGCAGTACTTC. Protein sequence: CASSYSPGIGYEQYF.

The chain recombines TRBV11-2 with TRBJ2-5, with TRBD2 matching 7 bases. The CDR3 has 15 amino acids. Per germline, CDR1 SGHAT and CDR2 FQNNGV. J gave up 0 bases and V 3 bases, and 4 bases lay outside the gene matches. CDR3 in DNA: TGTGCCAGCAGCTTGAGGCTAGCGGACCAAGAGACCCAGTACTTC. It yields the protein CASSLRLADQETQYF.

The chain joins TRBV18 to TRBJ2-2, with a weak D call TRBD1 (6 bases). Germline assignment: CDR1 KGHSH and CDR2 LQKENI. This CDR3 has 16 residues. V was shortened by 2 bases and J by 0 bases, with 10 bases between the two germline ends. The DNA for the CDR3 is TGTGCCAGCTCACCAGGAAACAGGGCGAACACCGGGGAGCTGTTTTTT. It translates to CASSPGNRANTGELFF.

This clone was counted between two and nine times. Sequence at one end of the junction differs from germline and may be a read error. This CDR3 is CASSESTGF. In DNA form, the CDR3 reads TGCGCCAGCAGTGAGTCTACAGGTTTC. The chain uses TRBV10-1 and TRBJ1-2; D may be TRBD1 (5 bases). The CDR3 consists of 9 residues. The germline V gene encodes CDR1 WNHNN and CDR2 SYGVQD (reference sequence).

This chain joins TRBV6-5 and TRBJ1-4; TRBD1 agrees at 7 bases. Germline trimming cut 5 bases from V and 5 bases from J; bases unmatched to any gene: 5. The CDR3 has 14 residues. Germline assignment: CDR1 MNHEY and CDR2 SVGAGI. The CDR3 loop reads CASSNRGLNEKLFF. The CDR3 DNA reads as TGTGCCAGCAGTAACAGGGGTCTAAATGAAAAACTGTTTTTT.

The chain carries TRBV4-3 and TRBJ1-6; D unresolved. CDR1 is LGHNA and CDR2 is YSLEER in the germline V gene. Trimming shortened V by 0 bases and J by 8 bases, and 11 bases separated the two germline ends. CDR3 size: 15 residues. The CDR3 DNA reads TGCGCCAGCAGCCAAGATTCGCAGCTCCATTCACCCCTCCACTTT. Translation: CASSQDSQLHSPLHF.

This chain's CDR3 is CASSPRTGDYGYTF. In DNA, the CDR3 is TGTGCCAGCAGCCCCCGGACAGGCGACTATGGCTACACCTTC. The chain carries TRBV7-9 and TRBJ1-2; 7 bases fit TRBD1. Per the germline V gene, CDR1 is SEHNR and CDR2 is FQNEAQ (reference sequence). CDR3 length: 14 residues. V trimming: 5 bases; J trimming: 3 bases; junction bases outside the gene matches: 6.